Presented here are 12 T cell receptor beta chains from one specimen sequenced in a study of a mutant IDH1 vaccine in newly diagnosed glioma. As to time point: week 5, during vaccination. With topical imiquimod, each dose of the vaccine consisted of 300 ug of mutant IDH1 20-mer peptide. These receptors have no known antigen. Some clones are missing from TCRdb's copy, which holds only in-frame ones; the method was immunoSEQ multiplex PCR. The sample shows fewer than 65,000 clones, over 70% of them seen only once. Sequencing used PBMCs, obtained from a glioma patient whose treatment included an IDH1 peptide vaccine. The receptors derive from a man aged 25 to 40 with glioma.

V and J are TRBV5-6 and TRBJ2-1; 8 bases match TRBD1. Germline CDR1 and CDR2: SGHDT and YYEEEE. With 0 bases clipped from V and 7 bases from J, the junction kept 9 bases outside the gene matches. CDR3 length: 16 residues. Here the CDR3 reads CASSLVPGQGRNEQFF. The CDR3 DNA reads TGTGCCAGCAGCTTGGTACCTGGACAGGGAAGGAATGAGCAGTTCTTC.

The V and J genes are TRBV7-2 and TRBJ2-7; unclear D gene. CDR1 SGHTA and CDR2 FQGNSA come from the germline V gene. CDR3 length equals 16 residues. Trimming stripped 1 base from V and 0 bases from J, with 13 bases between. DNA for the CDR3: TGTGCCAGCAGCTTAGGGCGGCGTCTTAGCTCCTACGAGCAGTACTTC. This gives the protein CASSLGRRLSSYEQYF.

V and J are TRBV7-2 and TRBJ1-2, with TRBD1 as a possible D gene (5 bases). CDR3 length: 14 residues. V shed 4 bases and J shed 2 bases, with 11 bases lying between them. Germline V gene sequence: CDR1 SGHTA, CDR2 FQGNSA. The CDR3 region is CASSSTGLNYGYTF. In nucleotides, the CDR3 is TGTGCCAGCAGCTCCACAGGACTGAACTATGGCTACACCTTC. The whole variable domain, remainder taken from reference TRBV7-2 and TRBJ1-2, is GAGVSQSPSNKVTEKGKDVELRCDPISGHTALYWYRQSLGQGLEFLIYFQGNSAPDKSGLPSDRFSAERTGGSVSTLTIQRTQQEDSAVYLCASSSTGLNYGYTFGSGTRLTVV.

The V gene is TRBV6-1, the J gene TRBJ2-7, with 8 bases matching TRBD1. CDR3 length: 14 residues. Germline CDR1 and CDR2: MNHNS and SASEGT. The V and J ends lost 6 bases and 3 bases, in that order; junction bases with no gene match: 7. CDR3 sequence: CASRQPGQVYEQYF. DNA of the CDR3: TGTGCCAGCAGGCAACCGGGACAGGTCTACGAGCAGTACTTC.

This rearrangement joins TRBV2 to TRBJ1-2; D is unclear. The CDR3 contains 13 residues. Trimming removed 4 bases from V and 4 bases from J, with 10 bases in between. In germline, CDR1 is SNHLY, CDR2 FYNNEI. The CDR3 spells CASSVVTAYGYTF. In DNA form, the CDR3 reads TGTGCCAGCAGTGTCGTGACGGCCTATGGCTACACCTTC.

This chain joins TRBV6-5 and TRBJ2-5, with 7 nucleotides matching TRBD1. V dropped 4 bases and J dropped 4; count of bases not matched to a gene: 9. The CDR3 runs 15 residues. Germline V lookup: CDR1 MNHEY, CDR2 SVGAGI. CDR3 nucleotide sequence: TGTGCCAGCAGTTTTCGACAGGGATACCGAGAGACCCAGTACTTC. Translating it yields CASSFRQGYRETQYF.

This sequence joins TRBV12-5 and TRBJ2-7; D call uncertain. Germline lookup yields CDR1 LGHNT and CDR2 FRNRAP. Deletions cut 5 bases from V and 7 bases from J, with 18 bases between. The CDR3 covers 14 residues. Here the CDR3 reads CASGPNLNLREQYF. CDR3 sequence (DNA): TGTGCTAGTGGTCCCAACCTAAACCTACGAGAGCAGTACTTC.

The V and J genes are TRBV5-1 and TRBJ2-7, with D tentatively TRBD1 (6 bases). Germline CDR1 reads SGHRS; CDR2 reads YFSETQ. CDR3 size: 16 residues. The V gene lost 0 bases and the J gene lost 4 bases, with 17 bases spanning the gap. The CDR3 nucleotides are TGCGCCAGCAGCTTGGCCAAAAGGGGACAAGATTACGAGCAGTACTTC. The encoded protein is CASSLAKRGQDYEQYF.

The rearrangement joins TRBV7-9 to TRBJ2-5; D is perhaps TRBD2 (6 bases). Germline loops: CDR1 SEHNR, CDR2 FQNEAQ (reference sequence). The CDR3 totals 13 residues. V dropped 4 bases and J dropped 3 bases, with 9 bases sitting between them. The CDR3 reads CASSSGLKETQYF. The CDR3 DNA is TGTGCCAGCAGCTCGGGACTGAAAGAGACCCAGTACTTC.

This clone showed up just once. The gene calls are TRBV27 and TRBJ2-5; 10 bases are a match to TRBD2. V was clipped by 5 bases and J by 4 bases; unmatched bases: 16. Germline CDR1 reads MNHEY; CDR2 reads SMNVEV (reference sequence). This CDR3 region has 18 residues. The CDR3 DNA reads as TGTGCCAGCAGTCCGTCGGGGGCTAGCGGGGGTCGCTTAGAGACCCAGTACTTC. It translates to CASSPSGASGGRLETQYF.

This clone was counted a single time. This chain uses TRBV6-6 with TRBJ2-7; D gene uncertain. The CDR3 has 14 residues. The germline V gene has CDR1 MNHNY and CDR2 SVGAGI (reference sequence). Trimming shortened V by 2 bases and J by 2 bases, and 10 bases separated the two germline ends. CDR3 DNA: TGTGCCAGCAGTTACGGTCGGGCCGCCTACGAGCAGTACTTC. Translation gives CASSYGRAAYEQYF.

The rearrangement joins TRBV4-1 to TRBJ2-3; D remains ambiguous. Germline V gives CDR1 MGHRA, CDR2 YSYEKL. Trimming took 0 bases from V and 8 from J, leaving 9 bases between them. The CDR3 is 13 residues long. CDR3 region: CASSQDIGTTQYF. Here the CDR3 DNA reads TGCGCCAGCAGCCAAGATATAGGCACTACGCAGTATTTT.